The rows below give T cell receptor beta chains drawn from one sample of a study of blood T cell repertoires in COVID-19. TCRdb's table, derived via immunoSEQ multiplex PCR, lists solely in-frame clones and lacks some. The table has about 70,000 clones, about 90% seen once. The sample comprised peripheral blood. Every receptor here comes from a human donor in a cohort sampled during active COVID-19. Both conserved end residues are part of each CDR3. The D gene is left open where the match is weak. Clone size is given for some rows only: seen once, a few or many times, or a class if the clone is expanded.

j_call d_call clone_size v_call cdr3_aa cdr3_nt
TRBJ2-5 TRBD1 - TRBV7-8 CASSLFAGGEETQYF TGTGCCAGCAGCTTATTTGCAGGGGGCGAGGAGACCCAGTACTTC
TRBJ2-7 TRBD2 - TRBV7-2 CASSFRSGGGYEQYF TGTGCCAGCAGCTTTAGGAGCGGGGGAGGCTACGAGCAGTACTTC
TRBJ2-1 TRBD1 - TRBV11-3 CASSPQGQGNYNEQFF TGTGCCAGCAGCCCTCAAGGACAGGGAAACTACAATGAGCAGTTCTTC
TRBJ1-4 - - TRBV7-9 CASSSLRTVSNEKLFF TGTGCCAGCAGCTCCTTGCGGACAGTGAGTAATGAAAAACTGTTTTTT
TRBJ1-5 TRBD1 - TRBV30 CAWSVRGDRVYQPQHF TGTGCCTGGAGTGTACGGGGGGACAGGGTATATCAGCCCCAGCATTTT
TRBJ1-3 TRBD1 - TRBV28 CASRGTGAGNTIYF TGTGCCAGCAGAGGGACAGGGGCCGGAAACACCATATATTTT
TRBJ2-3 TRBD2 - TRBV5-4 CASSLGRGGGVTDTQYF TGTGCCAGCAGCTTGGGTCGGGGCGGGGGGGTCACAGATACGCAGTATTTT
TRBJ2-5 TRBD1 - TRBV28 CASSVPGQIQETQYF TGTGCCAGCAGTGTTCCGGGACAGATACAAGAGACCCAGTACTTC
TRBJ2-1 - - TRBV5-4 CASSTVGGRGSYNEQFF TGTGCCAGCAGCACCGTGGGGGGAAGGGGTTCCTACAATGAGCAGTTCTTC
TRBJ2-1 TRBD2 - TRBV6-5 CASSSGTSGYNEQFF TGTGCCAGCAGCTCCGGGACTAGCGGCTACAATGAGCAGTTCTTC
TRBJ1-1 - - TRBV30 CAWSGRVDTEAFF TGTGCCTGGAGTGGGAGGGTGGACACTGAAGCTTTCTTT
TRBJ1-2 TRBD1 - TRBV7-9 CASSLGAGGTSNYGYTF TGTGCCAGCAGCTTAGGAGCAGGGGGTACGTCTAACTATGGCTACACCTTC
TRBJ2-2 - - TRBV7-8 CASSLAGHADTGELFF TGTGCCAGCAGCTTAGCGGGACATGCGGACACCGGGGAGCTGTTTTTT
TRBJ2-1 - - TRBV21-1 CASSFWPKGISYNEQFF TGTGCCAGCAGCTTTTGGCCGAAGGGGATCTCCTACAATGAGCAGTTCTTC
TRBJ2-7 - - TRBV6-5 CASRQGRKSYEQYF TGTGCCAGCAGACAGGGGAGGAAGTCCTACGAGCAGTACTTC
TRBJ1-1 - - TRBV7-9 CASSLELGAWGTEAFF TGTGCCAGCAGCTTAGAGTTGGGGGCGTGGGGCACTGAAGCTTTCTTT
TRBJ2-1 TRBD2 - TRBV5-1 CASSLERGGSLNEQFF TGCGCCAGCAGCTTAGAACGGGGGGGCTCCCTTAATGAGCAGTTCTTC
TRBJ1-2 TRBD1 - TRBV19 CASSPRDSATNGYTF TGTGCCAGTAGTCCCCGGGACAGTGCTACTAATGGCTACACCTTC
TRBJ2-2 - - TRBV18 CASSPPSGNTGELFF TGTGCCAGCTCACCACCGTCGGGTAACACCGGGGAGCTGTTTTTT
TRBJ1-1 - - TRBV14 CASSQVRGGTEAFF TGTGCCAGCAGCCAAGTCCGGGGTGGTACTGAAGCTTTCTTT
TRBJ2-7 TRBD1 - TRBV19 CASSMDSSGTGSHEQYF TGTGCCAGTAGTATGGACTCCTCCGGGACAGGGTCCCACGAGCAGTACTTC
TRBJ2-1 - - TRBV4-1 CASSAGTSMGAEQFF TGCGCCAGCAGCGCCGGGACTTCGATGGGCGCTGAGCAGTTCTTC
TRBJ2-1 - few TRBV5-1 CASSLVPGMVENNEQFF TGCGCCAGCAGCTTGGTTCCGGGTATGGTAGAAAACAATGAGCAGTTCTTC
TRBJ2-3 TRBD2 - TRBV5-4 CASSRDWRGGTDTQYF TGTGCCAGCAGCCGAGACTGGCGGGGGGGCACAGATACGCAGTATTTT